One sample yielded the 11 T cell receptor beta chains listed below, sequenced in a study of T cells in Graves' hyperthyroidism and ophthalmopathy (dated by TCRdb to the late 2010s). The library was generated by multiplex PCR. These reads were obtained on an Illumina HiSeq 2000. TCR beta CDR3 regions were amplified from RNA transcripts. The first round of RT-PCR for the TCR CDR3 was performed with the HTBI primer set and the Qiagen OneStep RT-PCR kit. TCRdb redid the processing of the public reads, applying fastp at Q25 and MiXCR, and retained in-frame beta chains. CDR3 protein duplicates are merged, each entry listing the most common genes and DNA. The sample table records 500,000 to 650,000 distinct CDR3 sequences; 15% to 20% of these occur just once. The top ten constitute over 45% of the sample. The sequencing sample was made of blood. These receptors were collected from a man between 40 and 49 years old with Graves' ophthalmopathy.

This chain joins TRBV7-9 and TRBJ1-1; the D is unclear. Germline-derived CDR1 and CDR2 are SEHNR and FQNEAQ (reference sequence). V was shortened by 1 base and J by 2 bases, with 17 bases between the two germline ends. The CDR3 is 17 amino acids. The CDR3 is CASSLGSGWGLNTEAFF. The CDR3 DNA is TGTGCCAGCAGCTTAGGATCTGGGTGGGGTCTCAACACTGAAGCTTTCTTT. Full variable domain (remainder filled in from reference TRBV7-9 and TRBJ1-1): DTGVSQNPRHKITKRGQNVTFRCDPISEHNRLYWYRQTLGQGPEFLTYFQNEAQLEKSRLLSDRFSAERPKGSFSTLEIQRTEQGDSAMYLCASSLGSGWGLNTEAFFGQGTRLTVV.

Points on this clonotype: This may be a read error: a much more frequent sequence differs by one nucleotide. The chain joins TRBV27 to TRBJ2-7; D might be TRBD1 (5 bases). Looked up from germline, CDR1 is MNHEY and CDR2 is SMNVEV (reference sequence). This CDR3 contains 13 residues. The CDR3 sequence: CAGSFGASYEQYF. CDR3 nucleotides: TGTGCCGGCAGTTTTGGGGCCTCCTACGAGCAGTACTTC.

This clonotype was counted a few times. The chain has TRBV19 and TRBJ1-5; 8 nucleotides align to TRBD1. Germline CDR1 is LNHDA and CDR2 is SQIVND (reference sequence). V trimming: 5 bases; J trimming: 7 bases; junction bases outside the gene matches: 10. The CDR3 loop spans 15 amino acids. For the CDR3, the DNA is TGTGCCAGTAGTGCCGGACAGGGAGGTAGGCAGCCCCAGCATTTT. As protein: CASSAGQGGRQPQHF.

The CDR3 loop reads CASSQGTLGADTQYF. As DNA, the CDR3 is TGCGCCAGCAGCCAAGGGACCTTAGGGGCAGATACGCAGTATTTT. J is TRBJ2-3 and V is TRBV4-1; maybe TRBD1 (5 bases). This CDR3 region has 15 residues. Trimming pared 1 base from V and 4 bases from J, leaving 12 bases between. CDR1 and CDR2 (germline): MGHRA, YSYEKL.

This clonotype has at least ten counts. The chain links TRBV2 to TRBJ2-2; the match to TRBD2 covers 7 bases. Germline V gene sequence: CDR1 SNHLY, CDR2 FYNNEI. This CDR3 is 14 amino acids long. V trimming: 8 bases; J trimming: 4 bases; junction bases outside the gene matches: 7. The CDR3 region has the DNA TGTGCCAGCCAGCGGGGTAGGGTCACCGGGGAGCTGTTTTTT. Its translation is CASQRGRVTGELFF. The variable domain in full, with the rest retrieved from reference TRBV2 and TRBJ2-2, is EPEVTQTPSHQVTQMGQEVILRCVPISNHLYFYWYRQILGQKVEFLVSFYNNEISEKSEIFDDQFSVERPDGSNFTLKIRSTKLEDSAMYFCASQRGRVTGELFFGEGSRLTVL.

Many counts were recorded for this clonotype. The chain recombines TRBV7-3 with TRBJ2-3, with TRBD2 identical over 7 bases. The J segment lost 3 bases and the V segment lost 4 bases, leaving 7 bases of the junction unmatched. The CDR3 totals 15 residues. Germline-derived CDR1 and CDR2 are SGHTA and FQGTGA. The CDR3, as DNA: TGTGCCAGCAGCTACAGCGGGAAGACGACAGATACGCAGTATTTT. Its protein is CASSYSGKTTDTQYF.

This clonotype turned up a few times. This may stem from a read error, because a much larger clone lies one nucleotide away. In DNA form, the CDR3 reads TGTGCCAGCAGTGTCGACAGGAGCTCTGGAAACACCATATATTTT. It codes for CASSVDRSSGNTIYF. The rearrangement uses TRBV9 and TRBJ1-3; D is perhaps TRBD1 (6 bases). Germline CDR1 and CDR2: SGDLS and YYNGEE. This CDR3 is 15 amino acids long. Between the trimmed V and J ends, which lost 5 bases and 0 bases, there was a span of 12 bases.

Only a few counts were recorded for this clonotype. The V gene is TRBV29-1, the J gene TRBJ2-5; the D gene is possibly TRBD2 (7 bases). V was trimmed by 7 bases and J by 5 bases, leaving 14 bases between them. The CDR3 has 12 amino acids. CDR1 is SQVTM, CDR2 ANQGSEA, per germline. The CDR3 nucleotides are TGCAGCGCTGCGGGGGCTGGTGAGACCCAGTACTTC. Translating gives CSAAGAGETQYF. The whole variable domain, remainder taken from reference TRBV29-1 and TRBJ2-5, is SAVISQKPSRDICQRGTSLTIQCQVDSQVTMMFWYRQQPGQSLTLIATANQGSEATYESGFVIDKFPISRPNLTFSTLTVSNMSPEDSSIYLCSAAGAGETQYFGPGTRLLVL.

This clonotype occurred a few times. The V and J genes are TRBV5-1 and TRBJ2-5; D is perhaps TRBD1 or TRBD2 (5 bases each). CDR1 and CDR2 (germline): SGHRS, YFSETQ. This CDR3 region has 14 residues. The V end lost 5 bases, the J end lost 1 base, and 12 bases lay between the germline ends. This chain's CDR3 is CASRTPGTQETQYF. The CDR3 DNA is TGCGCCAGCAGAACCCCAGGGACCCAAGAGACCCAGTACTTC.

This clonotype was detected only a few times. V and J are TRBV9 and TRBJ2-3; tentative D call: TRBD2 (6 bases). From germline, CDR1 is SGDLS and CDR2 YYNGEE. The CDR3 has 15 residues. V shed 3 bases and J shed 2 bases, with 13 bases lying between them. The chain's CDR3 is CASSGSGVNTDTQYF. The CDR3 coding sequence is TGTGCCAGCAGCGGGTCGGGAGTCAACACAGATACGCAGTATTTT. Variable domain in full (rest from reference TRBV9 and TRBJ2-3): DSGVTQTPKHLITATGQRVTLRCSPRSGDLSVYWYQQSLDQGLQFLIQYYNGEERAKGNILERFSAQQFPDLHSELNLSSLELGDSALYFCASSGSGVNTDTQYFGPGTRLTVL.

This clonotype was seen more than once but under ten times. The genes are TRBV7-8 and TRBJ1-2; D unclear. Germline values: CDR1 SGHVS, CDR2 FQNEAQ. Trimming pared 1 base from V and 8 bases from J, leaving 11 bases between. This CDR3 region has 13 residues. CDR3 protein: CASSLEAAGGYTF. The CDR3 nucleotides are TGTGCCAGCAGCTTAGAGGCAGCGGGGGGCTACACCTTC.